This is a list of T cell receptor beta chains from one sample in a study of cytomegalovirus exposure and HLA in healthy donors. Here immunoSEQ multiplex PCR was the method, and the copy in TCRdb shows in-frame clones only, minus some. This sample's table reports about 88,000 clones. What was sequenced was PBMCs. Every receptor here comes from a girl aged 10 to 17 in good health and CMV-seropositive. The CDR3 runs from the conserved cysteine through the conserved F or W. Each record gives: V gene, D gene, J gene, CDR3 DNA, CDR3 protein. A D gene is named only where the DNA matches it firmly.

TRBV4-2,NA,TRBJ2-1,TGTGCCAGCAGCCAAGAGCCCCTAAGCTCCTACAATGAGCAGTTCTTC,CASSQEPLSSYNEQFF
TRBV19,NA,TRBJ2-3,TGTGCCAGTAGTAGAAGTCATGTGGTGGTAGGCACAGATACGCAGTATTTT,CASSRSHVVVGTDTQYF
TRBV6-5,NA,TRBJ2-7,TGTGCCAGCAGTTACAGGGGGAGCTACGAGCAGTACTTC,CASSYRGSYEQYF
TRBV7-9,NA,TRBJ2-7,TGTGCCAGCAGCAGAGCGCCGGGACAAGGGCAAAACGAGCAGTACTTC,CASSRAPGQGQNEQYF
TRBV6-5,NA,TRBJ1-2,TGTGCCAGCAGTCTCTCAGACAGAGGCTATGGCTACACCTTC,CASSLSDRGYGYTF
TRBV29-1,NA,TRBJ2-1,TGCAGCGCCATGACGGAAAGGCGGAACAATGAGCAGTTCTTC,CSAMTERRNNEQFF
TRBV29-1,NA,TRBJ2-4,TGCAGCGTTGAAAAGAGGGGAGATCCTAGCGAGAAAAACATTCAGTACTTC,CSVEKRGDPSEKNIQYF
TRBV5-1,TRBD1,TRBJ1-6,TGCGCCAGCAGCTTCGACAGGGGTTTCCCCCTCCACTTT,CASSFDRGFPLHF
TRBV18,NA,TRBJ1-1,TGTGCCAGCTCACCGTCCAGGGCAAACATGAACACTGAAGCTTTCTTT,CASSPSRANMNTEAFF
TRBV9,NA,TRBJ2-6,TGTGCCAGCAGCAAAGGCCCGGGACAACTCTCTGGGGCCAACGTCCTGACTTTC,CASSKGPGQLSGANVLTF
TRBV4-1,TRBD1,TRBJ2-1,TGCGCCAGCAGCAGGGACAGGCGGGCGGATGAGCAGTTCTTC,CASSRDRRADEQFF
TRBV6-5,NA,TRBJ2-5,TGTGCCAGCAGTTACCACAGGGTAGGAGAGACCCAGTACTTC,CASSYHRVGETQYF
TRBV11-2,NA,TRBJ1-2,TGTGCCAGCGACGGAGCTAACTATGGCTACACCTTC,CASDGANYGYTF
TRBV5-4,NA,TRBJ2-7,TGTGCCAGCAGCTTTTACGGGGGACCCAACGAGCAGTACTTC,CASSFYGGPNEQYF
TRBV18,TRBD2,TRBJ2-5,TGTGCCAGCTTACGGAGCGGGGGGGCAGCAGAGACCCAGTACTTC,CASLRSGGAAETQYF
TRBV5-1,TRBD2,TRBJ2-3,TGCGCCAGCAGCATGCCCATGGGCGGGGGAGTTATAGATACGCAGTATTTT,CASSMPMGGGVIDTQYF
TRBV19,NA,TRBJ1-2,TGTGCCAGCCAGTCCAGGTTGGATTATGGCTACACCTTC,CASQSRLDYGYTF
TRBV27,TRBD1,TRBJ1-1,TGTGCCAGCAGTTGGGGGACAGGATACACTGAAGCTTTCTTT,CASSWGTGYTEAFF
TRBV5-1,TRBD2,TRBJ2-1,TGCGCCAGCAGCTGGGTGCGACTAGCGAGCTCCTACAATGAGCAGTTCTTC,CASSWVRLASSYNEQFF
TRBV28,TRBD2,TRBJ2-1,TGTGCCAGCACCTCTCCTAGCGGGGTATACAATGAGCAGTTCTTC,CASTSPSGVYNEQFF
TRBV11-2,TRBD1,TRBJ1-1,TGTGCCAGCAGCCTTACAGGGGCTGTGGTCACTGAAGCTTTCTTT,CASSLTGAVVTEAFF
TRBV30,NA,TRBJ1-6,TGTGCCTGGAGTAGTGGGCCCGGCAGGGGCTCACCCCTCCACTTT,CAWSSGPGRGSPLHF
TRBV6-5,NA,TRBJ2-2,TGTGCCAGCAGTTTCGAGGGAACCGGGGAGCTGTTTTTT,CASSFEGTGELFF
TRBV6-5,NA,TRBJ2-1,TGTGCCAGCAGTTACGCACAAGAGGTTGTTTTGTTCTTC,CASSYAQEVVLFF
TRBV6-6,TRBD1,TRBJ1-4,TGTGCCAGCAGTTTGGACAGGTTGGGAAAACTGTTTTTT,CASSLDRLGKLFF
TRBV7-9,NA,TRBJ2-1,TGTGCCAGCACCTCTCTCGGGGTAGGTAGTGGTGAGCAGTTCTTC,CASTSLGVGSGEQFF